This T cell receptor (beta chain) was identified in a study of human T cells and chemical hapten exposure. Whole-study context: The patch tests put 0.01% DPC on the skin of the upper back and were read 6 days later.

Time point indicated: pre-sensitization, week 0. Regarding treatment: therapeutic diphenylcyclopropenone sensitization with weekly scalp DPC. This clonotype was recorded at least ten times. The antigen is undetermined. The CDR3 totals 14 residues. Looked up from germline, CDR1 is SNHLY and CDR2 is FYNNEI. Trimming pared 10 bases from V and 0 bases from J, leaving 12 bases between. Unique molecular identifiers were attached to individual cDNA molecules during library preparation. Original methodology: The median was around 88,000 TCRs per sample, ranging 23,224 to 690,600. MiXCR, run by TCRdb on the RACE reads, gives a single entry per CDR3 protein. None of the V and J calls come from the authors' own analysis; TCRdb made them. The repertoire holds about 70,000 distinct CDR3 sequences, 10% to 11% seen once, with 4.5% to 5.5% in the top ten. Findings and caveats of the study: Expanded TCRs created a significantly greater count of big CDR3 similarity clusters than controls did.

The material sequenced was whole blood, taken in connection with sensitization to the hapten diphenylcyclopropenone (DPC). The origin of this receptor is a woman in her 50s with alopecia areata. Some clones in this sample may be carry-over from other donors' samples. This chain connects TRBV2 to TRBJ2-2, with a possible D match to TRBD1 (6 bases). The CDR3 nucleotides are TGTGCCACCTGGGGACAAACGAACACCGGGGAGCTGTTTTTT. Protein product: CATWGQTNTGELFF.